Described below is a single T cell receptor beta chain sequence and its context. The antigen remains unidentified. The sample is drawn from a study of T cell responses to AZD1222 COVID-19 vaccine. TCRdb keeps only in-frame clones here, not all; method: immunoSEQ multiplex PCR. The data contain under 170,000 clones, 85% to 95% of them singletons. General study results and limits: Repertoires were collected only later (after the peak T cell response had occurred). Spike-specific TCR breadth and depth went up after people got two AZD1222 doses. It should be noted that donors were predominantly white British and more often female, and clonal diversity was possibly underestimated.

The ends were cut back, 5 bases at V and 4 bases at J, with 11 bases in the middle. The germline V gene has CDR1 LNHDA and CDR2 SQIVND (reference sequence). The CDR3 is 13 residues long. The sample here was peripheral blood, taken on day 0 of AZD1222 vaccination. The TCR was taken from an adult in good health. This chain links TRBV19 with TRBJ1-1; weak D call: TRBD1 (5 bases). CDR3 amino acids: CASSPLGTTEAFF. DNA of the CDR3: TGTGCCAGTAGTCCTTTGGGGACCACTGAAGCTTTCTTT.